These 10 T cell receptor beta chains were all obtained from the same sample, sequenced in a study of cytomegalovirus exposure and HLA in healthy donors. Both 60 Vbeta primers and 13 Jbeta primers went into the PCR. Libraries were prepared by immunoSEQ multiplex PCR; TCRdb keeps only in-frame clonotypes and omits some of them. The sample has 250,000 to 350,000 clones; 80% are singletons. Sequences were obtained from PBMCs. The receptors derive from a girl between 2 and 10 years old in good health and CMV-seronegative.

The chain has TRBV28 and TRBJ2-1, with a tentative D call TRBD2 (6 bases). Trimming took 2 bases from V and 3 from J, leaving 14 bases between them. From germline, CDR1 is MDHEN and CDR2 SYDVKM. The CDR3 is made up of 16 amino acids. DNA for the CDR3: TGTGCCAGCAGTTTAGAGCGGGCCTACCTCTACAATGAGCAGTTCTTC. It encodes CASSLERAYLYNEQFF.

This chain connects TRBV11-2 to TRBJ2-3, with TRBD2 identical over 10 bases. The J segment lost 0 bases and the V segment lost 5 bases, leaving 2 bases of the junction unmatched. CDR1 is SGHAT, CDR2 FQNNGV, per germline. The CDR3 runs 15 residues. CDR3 nucleotide sequence: TGTGCCAGCAGCCCACTAGCGGGGAGCACAGATACGCAGTATTTT. Translation gives CASSPLAGSTDTQYF. Supplemented by reference TRBV11-2 and TRBJ2-3, the full variable domain reads EAGVAQSPRYKIIEKRQSVAFWCNPISGHATLYWYQQILGQGPKLLIQFQNNGVVDDSQLPKDRFSAERLKGVDSTLKIQPAKLEDSAVYLCASSPLAGSTDTQYFGPGTRLTVL.

This sequence joins TRBV27 and TRBJ1-3; no clear D gene. Trimming pared 4 bases from V and 2 bases from J, leaving 18 bases between. The CDR3 totals 17 residues. CDR1 and CDR2 from the germline V gene are MNHEY and SMNVEV (reference sequence). Here the CDR3 reads CASSSRVFNWAGNTIYF. The CDR3 DNA reads as TGTGCCAGCAGTTCCCGGGTCTTCAACTGGGCTGGAAACACCATATATTTT.

This chain links TRBV21-1 with TRBJ2-5; the DNA was not used to check the table's D call, TRBD1. TRBV21-1 is a known pseudogene. The CDR3 is 16 amino acids. CDR3 DNA: TGTGCCAGCAGCAAAACCGGGACAGGGGGCGAAGAGACCCAGTACTTC. Its translation: CASSKTGTGGEETQYF.

The chain couples TRBV7-9 to TRBJ2-7; 8 nucleotides align to TRBD1. After removal of 3 bases from V and 6 bases from J, the junction contained 7 bases not matched to a gene. This CDR3 spans 14 amino acids. Germline V gene data show CDR1 as SEHNR and CDR2 as FQNEAQ (reference sequence). The CDR3 DNA reads TGTGCCAGCAGCTTGGGGACAGGCTTGATCGAGCAGTACTTC. Translated, it gives CASSLGTGLIEQYF.

This sequence joins TRBV18 and TRBJ1-4; no definite D call. V lost 3 bases and J lost 0, with 8 bases in between. In germline, CDR1 is KGHSH, CDR2 LQKENI. CDR3 length: 15 amino acids. CDR3 residues: CASSPRQATNEKLFF. CDR3 in DNA: TGTGCCAGCTCACCTCGACAAGCAACTAATGAAAAACTGTTTTTT.

This rearrangement joins TRBV20-1 to TRBJ1-3, with no clear D. The CDR3 covers 11 residues. V was cut by 5 bases and J by 5 bases, with 7 bases left in between. The V gene's germline CDR1 is DFQATT and CDR2 SNEGSKA (reference sequence). Written as DNA, the CDR3 is TGCAGTGCTGTACAGAGAAACACCATATATTTT. Its translation: CSAVQRNTIYF.

The CDR3 bases are TGTGCCAGCAGCCCACCCGGGACAGGGCAGCACGAGCAGTACTTC. This encodes CASSPPGTGQHEQYF. The chain joins TRBV27 to TRBJ2-7, with 9 bases matching TRBD1. The CDR3 covers 15 residues. V was pared by 6 bases and J by 5 bases, with 11 bases of the junction left unmatched. The germline V gene has CDR1 MNHEY and CDR2 SMNVEV (reference sequence).

The chain combines TRBV18 with TRBJ2-7, with D perhaps TRBD2 (5 bases). There are 14 residues in the CDR3. Germline V gives CDR1 KGHSH, CDR2 LQKENI. Trimming removed 4 bases at V and 6 bases at J, with 16 bases between. This chain's CDR3 is CASSQLDGGREQYF. As DNA, the CDR3 is TGTGCCAGCTCACAATTGGATGGCGGGCGCGAGCAGTACTTC. The full variable domain, in which reference TRBV18 and TRBJ2-7 provide the parts outside the CDR3, is NAGVMQNPRHLVRRRGQEARLRCSPMKGHSHVYWYRQLPEEGLKFMVYLQKENIIDESGMPKERFSAEFPKEGPSILRIQQVVRGDSAAYFCASSQLDGGREQYFGPGTRLTVT.

The V gene is TRBV10-2, the J gene TRBJ2-7; 12 bases align to TRBD2. The germline gives CDR1 WSHSY, CDR2 SAAADI. The CDR3 spans 18 residues. The ends lost 3 bases at V and 2 bases at J; junction bases unmatched: 11. The CDR3 loop is CASSEGRLAGALAYEQYF. The CDR3 DNA sequence: TGCGCCAGCAGTGAAGGGAGACTAGCGGGGGCCCTGGCCTACGAGCAGTACTTC.